This entry describes one T cell receptor beta chain. Its specificity is unknown. The data were produced by immunoSEQ multiplex PCR, yet TCRdb's version contains in-frame clones alone and is incomplete. This repertoire shows 2,500,000 or so clones, 90% to 95% found once; its top ten account for about 0.34%. This specimen belongs to a study of shared clonotypes between healthy human individuals. Study-wide points: Clonotypes that were shared across a few donors made up approximately 5.1% of naive CD4 clonotypes. Relative to memory subsets, naive subsets generally showed larger estimated richness. Clonotype sharing levels among donors were expected to vary with sequencing depth.

The CDR3 spans 15 residues. The V gene's germline CDR1 is MDHEN and CDR2 SYDVKM. J gave up 3 bases and V 5 bases, and 7 bases lay outside the gene matches. The J gene is TRBJ1-5, the V gene TRBV28; 7 nucleotides line up with TRBD1. This TCR was recovered from a young man in good health. Some clones in this sample may be carry-over from other donors' samples. Sequencing used naive CD4+ T cells from PBMCs. Stated subset: CD45RA+ positively selected. The CDR3 sequence: CASSGTAFYNQPQHF. CDR3 nucleotides: TGTGCCAGCAGTGGGACAGCTTTTTACAATCAGCCCCAGCATTTT.